These 14 T cell receptor beta chains were all obtained from the same sample, sequenced in a study of long-term antiretroviral therapy in people with HIV. Run at survey level, the immunoSEQ assay was version v3.0. Sequenced by immunoSEQ multiplex PCR; TCRdb stores in-frame clones only, minus some. Of 44,000 or so clones listed, more than 90% are singletons. The material sequenced was unsorted PBMCs, taken 3.7 years after starting antiretroviral therapy. All receptors derive from a woman in her fifties or sixties with HIV.

CDR3 sequence: CASSTLSGGNTYEQYF. CDR3 DNA sequence: TGTGCCAGCTCAACCCTTAGCGGGGGGAATACCTACGAGCAGTACTTC. The rearrangement uses TRBV18 and TRBJ2-7; TRBD2 aligns across 10 bases. The CDR3 runs 16 residues. The V gene end was trimmed by 5 bases and the J gene end by 2 bases; junction bases not matched to a gene: 9. Germline loops: CDR1 KGHSH, CDR2 LQKENI.

This clone is a singleton in its sample. The chain employs TRBV29-1 and TRBJ1-6, with a tentative D call TRBD1 (5 bases). V dropped 6 bases and J dropped 3 bases, with 12 bases sitting between them. The germline gives CDR1 SQVTM, CDR2 ANQGSEA. This CDR3 contains 14 residues. CDR3 in amino acids: CSVRQGDYNSPLHF. The CDR3 nucleotides read TGCAGCGTCCGTCAGGGAGACTATAATTCACCCCTCCACTTT.

The rearrangement links TRBV7-9 to TRBJ1-3; no clear D gene. Germline values: CDR1 SEHNR, CDR2 FQNEAQ (reference sequence). Trimming removed 3 bases at V and 0 bases at J, with 15 bases between. The CDR3 has 17 amino acids. CDR3 residues: CASSFTGRPASGNTIYF. The CDR3 DNA sequence: TGTGCCAGCAGCTTTACTGGACGGCCTGCCTCTGGAAACACCATATATTTT.

The V and J genes are TRBV7-2 and TRBJ2-7; 7 nucleotides line up with TRBD1. This CDR3 is built from 14 residues. The germline gives CDR1 SGHTA, CDR2 FQGNSA. The V segment lost 3 bases and the J segment 2 bases; nucleotides outside the gene matches: 4. CDR3 region: CASSLGTDPYEQYF. The CDR3, as DNA: TGTGCCAGCAGCTTGGGGACAGATCCCTACGAGCAGTACTTC. The entire variable domain, with the rest obtained from reference TRBV7-2 and TRBJ2-7, is as follows: GAGVSQSPSNKVTEKGKDVELRCDPISGHTALYWYRQSLGQGLEFLIYFQGNSAPDKSGLPSDRFSAERTGGSVSTLTIQRTQQEDSAVYLCASSLGTDPYEQYFGPGTRLTVT.

The CDR3 spells CASSRGLSSYNEQFF. The CDR3 DNA reads as TGTGCCAGTAGTAGAGGACTTAGCTCCTACAATGAGCAGTTCTTC. This chain joins TRBV19 and TRBJ2-1, with D tentatively TRBD2 (5 bases). The CDR3 totals 15 residues. Germline-derived CDR1 and CDR2 are LNHDA and SQIVND (reference sequence). V was cut by 4 bases and J by 0 bases, with 10 bases left in between.

The V gene is TRBV30, the J gene TRBJ1-2; D is unresolved. V lost 7 bases, J lost 8 bases, and 11 bases lay in between. Germline assignment: CDR1 GTSNPN and CDR2 SVGIG (reference sequence). The CDR3 is made up of 10 amino acids. Written as DNA, the CDR3 is TGTGCCTCCCAGACACCCGGCTACACCTTC. Translating gives CASQTPGYTF.

The chain employs TRBV5-1 and TRBJ2-5; the match to TRBD1 covers 9 bases. From germline, CDR1 is SGHRS and CDR2 YFSETQ. The CDR3 contains 17 residues. With V trimmed by 0 bases and J by 4 bases, 10 bases remained unmatched. The CDR3 DNA is TGCGCCAGCAGCTTGGTTTCAGGGACAGGGCTTAGAGAGACCCAGTACTTC. Translating it yields CASSLVSGTGLRETQYF.

The chain combines TRBV15 with TRBJ2-3; the D gene is possibly TRBD2 (6 bases). Trimming took 2 bases from V and 1 from J, leaving 13 bases between them. There are 16 residues in the CDR3. Germline-derived CDR1 and CDR2 are LNHNV and YYDKDF (reference sequence). The CDR3 region is CATSRQGGLGTDTQYF. The CDR3 coding sequence is TGTGCCACCAGCAGACAGGGAGGACTTGGCACAGATACGCAGTATTTT.

The chain joins TRBV7-2 to TRBJ2-1, with D perhaps matching TRBD1 (5 bases). V lost 2 bases and J 2 bases, leaving 13 bases between the germline ends. This CDR3 contains 16 residues. CDR1 and CDR2 (germline): SGHTA, FQGNSA. The CDR3 region has the DNA TGTGCCAGCAGCTTATTTCTGGGGCCCCCCTACAATGAGCAGTTCTTC. Protein: CASSLFLGPPYNEQFF. The full variable domain, completed using reference TRBV7-2 and TRBJ2-1, is GAGVSQSPSNKVTEKGKDVELRCDPISGHTALYWYRQSLGQGLEFLIYFQGNSAPDKSGLPSDRFSAERTGGSVSTLTIQRTQQEDSAVYLCASSLFLGPPYNEQFFGPGTRLTVL.

The chain is built from TRBV12-5 and TRBJ1-2; D might be TRBD1 (6 bases). Trimming took 1 base from V and 7 from J, leaving 10 bases between them. The V gene's germline CDR1 is LGHNT and CDR2 FRNRAP. This CDR3 spans 13 amino acids. CDR3 sequence: CASGLATGFGYTF. CDR3 nucleotides: TGTGCTAGTGGTTTGGCTACAGGGTTTGGCTACACCTTC.

This chain joins TRBV19 and TRBJ1-2; a possible D gene is TRBD1 (5 bases). Trimming stripped 0 bases from V and 2 bases from J, with 19 bases between. CDR3 length equals 18 residues. Germline CDR1 LNHDA, CDR2 SQIVND (reference sequence). As DNA, the CDR3 is TGTGCCAGTAGTATAGATATCTTGGGACTATCTCGAAACTATGGCTACACCTTC. Protein: CASSIDILGLSRNYGYTF.

The V gene is TRBV4-1, the J gene TRBJ1-5; D might be TRBD1 (5 bases). Looked up from germline, CDR1 is MGHRA and CDR2 is YSYEKL. CDR3 length: 15 residues. The V and J ends lost 8 bases and 7 bases respectively, with 21 bases between them. CDR3 loop: CASGARDGGVQPQHF. CDR3 bases: TGCGCCAGCGGCGCTCGGGACGGTGGGGTCCAGCCCCAGCATTTT.

The chain is built from TRBV30 and TRBJ1-5; 8 bases map to TRBD1. The CDR3 sequence is 14 residues long. The germline gives CDR1 GTSNPN, CDR2 SVGIG (reference sequence). V dropped 3 bases and J dropped 4; count of bases not matched to a gene: 5. The CDR3 coding sequence is TGTGCCTGGAGCCCCGGGACAGGTAATCAGCCCCAGCATTTT. This encodes CAWSPGTGNQPQHF. Full variable domain (rest looked up from reference TRBV30 and TRBJ1-5): SQTIHQWPATLVQPVGSPLSLECTVEGTSNPNLYWYRQAAGRGLQLLFYSVGIGQISSEVPQNLSASRPQDRQFILSSKKLLLSDSGFYLCAWSPGTGNQPQHFGDGTRLSIL.

This chain links TRBV11-2 with TRBJ1-6; D remains ambiguous. Germline V gene data show CDR1 as SGHAT and CDR2 as FQNNGV. This CDR3 comprises 17 residues. Trimming removed 4 bases at V and 2 bases at J, with 15 bases between. In nucleotides, the CDR3 is TGTGCCAGCAGCTCTAGATCTCGTAGTACCTATAATTCACCCCTCCACTTT. Amino acid sequence: CASSSRSRSTYNSPLHF.